A selection of T cell receptor beta chains follows, all from one sample in a study of PD-1 blockade in mismatch repair-deficient tumors. The table came from immunoSEQ multiplex PCR; TCRdb's copy has only in-frame clones and leaves some out. The sample has 120,000 or so clones, 85% to 90% seen once. Sequencing used peripheral blood, obtained 44 weeks after starting pembrolizumab. These receptor sequences come from an adult with mismatch repair-deficient cancer. CDR3s include the opening cysteine and the closing phenylalanine or tryptophan. A D gene is named only where the DNA matches it firmly. Clone size is given for some rows only: seen once, a few or many times, or a class if the clone is expanded.

TRBV7-9,TRBJ2-7,.,.,TGTGCCAGCAGCTTGGGGTTCGCCAGAGAGCAGTACTTC,CASSLGFAREQYF
TRBV27,TRBJ2-3,.,.,TGTGCCAGCAGTCCCGATCAGTCCTATTATGACGGAGATACGCAGTATTTT,CASSPDQSYYDGDTQYF
TRBV19,TRBJ1-2,.,.,TGTGCCAGTAGTTCCAAAGCCGGGACCGTAACTATCGGCTACACCTTC,CASSSKAGTVTIGYTF
TRBV7-8,TRBJ1-5,.,TRBD1,TGTGCCAGCAGCTTGGGGACAGGGACCCAGCCCCAGCATTTT,CASSLGTGTQPQHF
TRBV6-4,TRBJ1-5,once,.,TGTGCCAGCAAGTTCTTTACGACCCCCGGGAGGCCCCAGCATTTT,CASKFFTTPGRPQHF
TRBV30,TRBJ2-1,once,TRBD2,TGTGCCTGGAGTCCCGGCGGGAGTGGGCAGTTCTTC,CAWSPGGSGQFF
TRBV14,TRBJ2-3,.,TRBD2,TGTGCCAGCAGCCACGGACTAGTGGCATATTTT,CASSHGLVAYF
TRBV5-4,TRBJ2-1,.,.,TGTGCCAGCAGCTCCGGGGGCGCGTCCTACAATGAGCAGTTCTTC,CASSSGGASYNEQFF
TRBV30,TRBJ2-7,.,TRBD2,TGTGCCTGGAGTGTCACTAGCGGAAAGGAAGAGCAGTACTTC,CAWSVTSGKEEQYF
TRBV5-8,TRBJ1-5,.,.,TGTGCCAGCAGCTTGAGTCATTGGGGGGAGGGCAATCAGCCCCAGCATTTT,CASSLSHWGEGNQPQHF
TRBV27,TRBJ1-2,few,.,TGTGCCAGCAGTTTTCACACTAACTATGGCTACACCTTC,CASSFHTNYGYTF
TRBV11-2,TRBJ2-7,.,.,TGTGCCAGCAGCTCCCCCAGGACTTACTACGAGCAGTACTTC,CASSSPRTYYEQYF
TRBV30,TRBJ2-1,.,.,TGTGCCTGGGGGGGGAACAATGAGCAGTTCTTC,CAWGGNNEQFF
TRBV30,TRBJ2-7,.,.,TGTGCCTGGTCGGGTAGGTCGGCATACGAGCAGTACTTC,CAWSGRSAYEQYF
TRBV28,TRBJ2-3,.,.,TGTGCCAGCAGTTATCAGTATGCTAGCACAGATACGCAGTATTTT,CASSYQYASTDTQYF
TRBV6-1,TRBJ1-4,.,.,TGTGCCAGCAGTGTGCAGAGTACAACTAATGAAAAACTGTTTTTT,CASSVQSTTNEKLFF
TRBV4-2,TRBJ2-1,.,TRBD2,TGTGCCAGCAGCCAAGATTCGGAGCGGGAGTCCTATGAGCAGTTCTTC,CASSQDSERESYEQFF
TRBV7-2,TRBJ2-1,.,.,TGTGCCAGCAGCTTTAGGTCCGGAACAGTCACCTACAATGAGCAGTTCTTC,CASSFRSGTVTYNEQFF
TRBV28,TRBJ2-7,once,.,TGTGCCAGCTCCCGATACGAGCAGTACTTC,CASSRYEQYF
TRBV30,TRBJ2-3,.,TRBD1,TGTGCCTGGAGCCAGGGGGCTGGTGCAGATACGCAGTATTTT,CAWSQGAGADTQYF
TRBV5-4,TRBJ2-7,.,.,TGTGCCAGCAGCTTGGGTCTCGAGCAGTACTTC,CASSLGLEQYF
TRBV4-1,TRBJ1-2,.,.,TGCGCCAGCAGCCCCAGTCGGGACTACCGGGAGAACACCTTC,CASSPSRDYRENTF
TRBV27,TRBJ2-3,.,TRBD1,TGTGCCAGCAAGGAGGCAGGGGGTACAGATACGCAGTATTTT,CASKEAGGTDTQYF
TRBV18,TRBJ2-6,.,TRBD1,TGTGCCAGCTCACCCCGTTATTCGGGACAGGGTGCTGGGGCCAACGTCCTGACTTTC,CASSPRYSGQGAGANVLTF
TRBV15,TRBJ1-3,.,.,TGTGCCACCAGCAGTCGAACAGGGTCGGGAAACACCATATATTTT,CATSSRTGSGNTIYF
TRBV9,TRBJ2-1,.,.,TGTGCCAGCAGCGCCACTAGATGGAATGAGCAGTTCTTC,CASSATRWNEQFF
TRBV7-2,TRBJ2-7,.,TRBD2,TGTGCCAGCAGCCTAGGGACTAGATACTACGAGCAGTACTTC,CASSLGTRYYEQYF
TRBV11-3,TRBJ2-3,.,.,TGTGCCAGCAGCTTATCTTCCAATGACTTAACAGATACGCAGTATTTT,CASSLSSNDLTDTQYF
TRBV4-1,TRBJ2-7,.,TRBD2,TGCGCCAGCAGCTCTCGACTAGCGGGAGGCTACGAGCAGTACTTC,CASSSRLAGGYEQYF
TRBV6-1,TRBJ2-6,.,TRBD1,TGTGCCAGCAGTGTTGACAGGGGGTCTTGGGGGGCCAACGTCCTGACTTTC,CASSVDRGSWGANVLTF
TRBV6-5,TRBJ2-7,.,TRBD1,TGTGCCAGCAGTCGGACAGGGTACGAGCAGTACTTC,CASSRTGYEQYF
TRBV30,TRBJ2-5,few,.,TGTGCCTGGACTACAGACTACCAAGAGACCCAGTACTTC,CAWTTDYQETQYF
TRBV7-3,TRBJ2-7,.,.,TGTGCCAGCAGCTTAAGTGCGGAGTACGAGCAGTACTTC,CASSLSAEYEQYF
TRBV7-9,TRBJ2-1,.,TRBD2,TGTGCCAGCAGCTTAGCGAGGCTAGCGGGAGCTGATGAGCAGTTCTTC,CASSLARLAGADEQFF
TRBV5-6,TRBJ2-7,few,.,TGTGCCAGCAGCCCCTACGAGCAGTACTTC,CASSPYEQYF
TRBV4-2,TRBJ2-2,.,TRBD1,TGTGCCAGCAGCCAAGATCTTTTTAGGGGACAGGGGACAACCGGGGAGCTGTTTTTT,CASSQDLFRGQGTTGELFF
TRBV27,TRBJ2-1,.,.,TGTGCCAGCAGTTTCCGCCCACCCGGGACGAAAAACAATGAGCAGTTCTTC,CASSFRPPGTKNNEQFF
TRBV4-1,TRBJ2-7,.,TRBD1,TGCGCCAGCAGCCAACTGGACAGGGCCCACGAGCAGTACTTC,CASSQLDRAHEQYF
TRBV4-2,TRBJ2-7,.,.,TGTGCCAGCAGCCAGGTTGGAGACCCCTATATTTACGAGCAGTACTTC,CASSQVGDPYIYEQYF
TRBV4-1,TRBJ2-7,few,.,TGCGCCACCAGAAACTACGAGCAGTACTTC,CATRNYEQYF
TRBV10-3,TRBJ2-2,.,TRBD2,TGTGCCACGTTAGCGGGAGTTGGCACCGGGGAGCTGTTTTTT,CATLAGVGTGELFF
TRBV18,TRBJ2-7,few,TRBD2,TGTGCCAGCTCACCGGCTAGCGGGACCTACGAGCAGTACTTC,CASSPASGTYEQYF
TRBV4-1,TRBJ2-1,.,TRBD2,TGCGCCAGCAGCCCATTAGGGCTAGCGGGCAATGAGCAGTTCTTC,CASSPLGLAGNEQFF
TRBV5-4,TRBJ1-2,.,.,TGTGCCAGCAGCTCAACAGGGAAAGGCTACACCTTC,CASSSTGKGYTF
TRBV29-1,TRBJ2-7,.,TRBD1,TGCAGCGTTGGAACAGGGGGCTCTCTACGCGAGCAGTACTTC,CSVGTGGSLREQYF
TRBV19,TRBJ1-1,.,.,TGTGCCAGTACTCCGGACGGGCAAATGAACACTGAAGCTTTCTTT,CASTPDGQMNTEAFF
TRBV4-3,TRBJ2-7,.,.,TGCGCCAGCAGCCAAGATATTTTCTTCTCGGGCTACGAGCAGTACTTC,CASSQDIFFSGYEQYF
TRBV5-4,TRBJ2-3,.,.,TGTGCCAGCAGCGCACCCGACGGAGATACGCAGTATTTT,CASSAPDGDTQYF
TRBV29-1,TRBJ1-5,.,.,TGCAGCACGCGACAGGACAATCAGCCCCAGCATTTT,CSTRQDNQPQHF
TRBV6-5,TRBJ2-3,.,TRBD2,TGTGCCAGCAGTCTAAGGACTAGCGGGAGTTCGCAGTATTTT,CASSLRTSGSSQYF
TRBV4-1,TRBJ2-3,.,.,TGCGCCAGCAGCTTTGTCTCGGACACAGATACGCAGTATTTT,CASSFVSDTDTQYF